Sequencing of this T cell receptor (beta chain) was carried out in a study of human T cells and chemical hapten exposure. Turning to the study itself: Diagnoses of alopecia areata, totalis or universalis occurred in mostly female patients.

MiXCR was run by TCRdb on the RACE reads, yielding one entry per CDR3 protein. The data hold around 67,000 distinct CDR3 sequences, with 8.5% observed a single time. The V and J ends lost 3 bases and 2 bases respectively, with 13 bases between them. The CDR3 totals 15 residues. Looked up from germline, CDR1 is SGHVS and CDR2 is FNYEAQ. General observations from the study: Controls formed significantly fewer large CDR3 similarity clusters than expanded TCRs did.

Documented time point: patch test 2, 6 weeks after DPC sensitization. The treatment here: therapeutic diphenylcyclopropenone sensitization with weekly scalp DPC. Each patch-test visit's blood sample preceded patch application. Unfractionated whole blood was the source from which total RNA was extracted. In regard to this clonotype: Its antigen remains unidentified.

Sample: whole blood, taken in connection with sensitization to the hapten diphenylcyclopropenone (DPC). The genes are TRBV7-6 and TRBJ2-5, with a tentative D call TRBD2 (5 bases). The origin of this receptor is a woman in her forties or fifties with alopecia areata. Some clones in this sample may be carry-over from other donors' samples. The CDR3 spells CASSLVGIRQETQYF. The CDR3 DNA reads TGTGCCAGCAGCTTGGTCGGGATCCGGCAAGAGACCCAGTACTTC.